The 25 T cell receptor beta chains below all came from one sample that was sequenced in a study of cytotoxic CD8 clonotypes in ibrutinib-treated CLL. Generated by immunoSEQ multiplex PCR, the TCRdb table keeps only in-frame clones and is missing some. The sample holds 150,000 or so clones, more than 75% seen once. Source: PBMCs, taken after 36 months of ibrutinib treatment. All receptors derive from a human donor with chronic lymphocytic leukemia.

This chain joins TRBV19 and TRBJ2-7; 8 positions agree with TRBD1. CDR1 LNHDA and CDR2 SQIVND come from the germline V gene (reference sequence). This CDR3 has 15 amino acids. The junction had 11 bases not matched to a gene; V was cut back by 7 bases and J by 3 bases. The DNA of the CDR3 is TGTGCCAGTACCACCGGGACAGGTTCCATCTACGAGCAGTACTTC. It yields the protein CASTTGTGSIYEQYF.

This chain joins TRBV11-2 and TRBJ2-2; D is uncertain. The CDR3 runs to 12 residues. V was clipped by 3 bases and J by 5 bases, with 4 bases between them. The germline V gene has CDR1 SGHAT and CDR2 FQNNGV. CDR3: CASSFHTGELFF. CDR3 in DNA: TGTGCCAGCAGCTTTCATACCGGGGAGCTGTTTTTT.

This clone was seen once. The CDR3 DNA reads TGTGCCAGCAGTGAAGAGGTGAATCTATTGCGCAATCAGCCCCAGCATTTT. It translates to CASSEEVNLLRNQPQHF. J is TRBJ1-5 and V is TRBV6-1; D gene uncertain. The CDR3 loop spans 17 amino acids. CDR1 and CDR2 (germline): MNHNS, SASEGT. V lost 1 base and J 2 bases, leaving 15 bases between the germline ends.

The J gene is TRBJ1-6, the V gene TRBV6-1; D is unresolved. The germline gives CDR1 MNHNS, CDR2 SASEGT. The CDR3 has 16 amino acids. Trimming removed 0 bases from V and 2 bases from J, with 8 bases in between. In DNA form, the CDR3 reads TGTGCCAGCAGTGAAGCGCACAGTGCCTATAATTCACCCCTCCACTTT. It yields the protein CASSEAHSAYNSPLHF.

This clone was seen a few times. This chain links TRBV5-1 with TRBJ1-6; D may be TRBD1 (5 bases). Germline assignment: CDR1 SGHRS and CDR2 YFSETQ. Trimming removed 4 bases at V and 5 bases at J, with 13 bases between. This CDR3 is built from 15 residues. CDR3 DNA sequence: TGCGCCAGCAGCACCCGGGACGGAAATAATTCACCCCTCCACTTT. This gives the protein CASSTRDGNNSPLHF.

This clone was counted a few times. The chain joins TRBV19 to TRBJ1-2; D ambiguous. V lost 3 bases and J lost 8, with 13 bases in between. In germline, CDR1 is LNHDA, CDR2 SQIVND (reference sequence). CDR3 length equals 13 residues. CDR3 in amino acids: CASSITVVGGYTF. CDR3 in DNA: TGTGCCAGTAGTATTACAGTCGTGGGGGGCTACACCTTC.

This chain connects TRBV7-8 to TRBJ2-3; TRBD2 aligns across 12 bases. Germline V gives CDR1 SGHVS, CDR2 FQNEAQ. V shed 2 bases and J 6 bases; nucleotides not matched to a gene: 6. The CDR3 has 16 residues. CDR3 nucleotide sequence: TGTGCCAGCAGCTTATCCGGCCTAGCGGGGGGGGATACGCAGTATTTT. Encoded protein: CASSLSGLAGGDTQYF.

The chain has TRBV30 and TRBJ1-1; perhaps TRBD1 as D (5 bases). The germline CDR1 and CDR2 sequences are GTSNPN and SVGIG (reference sequence). This CDR3 spans 13 amino acids. Trimming shortened V by 0 bases and J by 4 bases, and 9 bases separated the two germline ends. The chain's CDR3 is CAWSVLTGTEAFF. CDR3 coding DNA: TGTGCCTGGAGTGTACTTACAGGCACTGAAGCTTTCTTT.

In its sample, this clone was seen once. The chain couples TRBV6-1 to TRBJ2-7; 7 nucleotides match TRBD2. There are 15 residues in the CDR3. The germline CDR1 and CDR2 sequences are MNHNS and SASEGT. The ends lost 2 bases at V and 4 bases at J; junction bases unmatched: 8. CDR3 bases: TGTGCCAGCAGTGAATCTCGCGGGAGTTCTTACGAGCAGTACTTC. It translates to CASSESRGSSYEQYF.

The chain employs TRBV11-2 and TRBJ1-1, with TRBD1 identical over 10 bases. This CDR3 region has 17 residues. CDR1 SGHAT and CDR2 FQNNGV come from the germline V gene. Losses at the gene ends were 1 base for V and 7 bases for J; bases not matched to a gene: 12. In nucleotides, the CDR3 is TGTGCCAGCAGCTTAGCTTTCCCCCGGACAGGGGGGGTTGAAGCTTTCTTT. It is translated as CASSLAFPRTGGVEAFF.

The rearrangement links TRBV20-1 to TRBJ2-1, with D uncertain. Germline CDR1 DFQATT, CDR2 SNEGSKA (reference sequence). V lost 6 bases to trimming and J lost 8 bases, with 11 bases between them. The CDR3 loop spans 11 amino acids. CDR3 amino acids: CSAFARYEQFF. In nucleotides, the CDR3 is TGCAGTGCCTTCGCTCGCTATGAGCAGTTCTTC.

The V gene is TRBV7-9, the J gene TRBJ2-3; D not certain. CDR3 length equals 11 residues. CDR1 SEHNR and CDR2 FQNEAQ come from the germline V gene (reference sequence). V lost 6 bases, J lost 6 bases, and 7 bases lay in between. The chain's CDR3 is CASRDGDTQYF. The CDR3 nucleotides are TGTGCCAGCAGAGACGGGGATACGCAGTATTTT.

V usage is TRBV7-7 and J usage is TRBJ1-1; tentative D call: TRBD1 (6 bases). Trimming removed 7 bases from V and 10 bases from J, with 25 bases in between. This CDR3 has 15 residues. In germline, CDR1 is SSHAT, CDR2 FNYEAQ (reference sequence). CDR3 nucleotide sequence: TGTGCCAGCAACATCAGCCGGGGGGCGAGTGTAGGAGCTTTCTTT. Residues: CASNISRGASVGAFF.

This chain joins TRBV19 and TRBJ2-6; 7 bases are a match to TRBD1. Losses at the gene ends were 10 bases for V and 0 bases for J; bases not matched to a gene: 12. The germline gives CDR1 LNHDA, CDR2 SQIVND (reference sequence). This CDR3 is built from 17 residues. This chain's CDR3 is CATSQTGILSGANVLTF. As DNA, the CDR3 is TGTGCCACCTCCCAGACAGGGATCCTCTCTGGGGCCAACGTCCTGACTTTC.

This clone was observed at least ten times. The chain is built from TRBV28 and TRBJ1-3; D may be TRBD1 (5 bases). With 9 bases removed from V and 8 bases from J, the gap between germline ends came to 14 bases. This CDR3 comprises 12 residues. The germline CDR1 and CDR2 sequences are MDHEN and SYDVKM. CDR3 protein: CASLTWGDTIYF. CDR3 DNA: TGTGCCAGTCTGACCTGGGGGGACACCATATATTTT.

The CDR3: CASTPRASGSVTDTQYF. The CDR3 DNA is TGTGCCAGCACCCCCCGGGCTAGCGGGAGTGTGACAGATACGCAGTATTTT. The genes are TRBV7-2 and TRBJ2-3; 10 bases map to TRBD2. Trimming cost V 7 bases and J 3 bases; bases outside gene matches: 13. This CDR3 spans 17 amino acids. The germline V gene has CDR1 SGHTA and CDR2 FQGNSA.

The chain is built from TRBV5-1 and TRBJ2-7; D not certain. Germline V CDR1 and CDR2: SGHRS, YFSETQ. Trimming removed 0 bases at V and 6 bases at J, with 4 bases between. This CDR3 region has 11 residues. The CDR3 reads CASSLVSEQYF. The CDR3 DNA reads TGCGCCAGCAGCTTGGTTTCCGAGCAGTACTTC.

The sample holds a few counts of this clone. The chain uses TRBV7-9 and TRBJ2-3; 7 nucleotides line up with TRBD2. The CDR3 extends over 11 amino acids. Germline lookup yields CDR1 SEHNR and CDR2 FQNEAQ (reference sequence). V lost 4 bases and J lost 11; bases outside the gene matches: 3. The CDR3 protein is CASSSGGMQYF. In DNA form, the CDR3 reads TGTGCCAGCAGCTCGGGGGGAATGCAGTATTTT.

The gene calls are TRBV6-6 and TRBJ1-3; TRBD1 matches at 9 bases. Per germline, CDR1 MNHNY and CDR2 SVGAGI (reference sequence). The CDR3 length is 14 residues. After removal of 5 bases from V and 3 bases from J, the junction contained 2 bases not matched to a gene. CDR3 sequence (DNA): TGTGCCAGCAGTGGGACAGGGTTTGGAAACACCATATATTTT. Encoded protein: CASSGTGFGNTIYF.

This chain links TRBV7-2 with TRBJ2-1; 7 positions agree with TRBD2. The V gene's germline CDR1 is SGHTA and CDR2 FQGNSA. This CDR3 comprises 14 residues. Unmatched junction bases numbered 10, after V lost 5 bases and J lost 9 bases. The CDR3 loop is CASSRDYPSGEQFF. The CDR3 DNA follows: TGTGCCAGCAGCCGGGACTACCCAAGCGGTGAGCAGTTCTTC.

The chain joins TRBV7-8 to TRBJ1-4; 9 bases are shared with TRBD1. Germline V gene lookup returns CDR1 SGHVS and CDR2 FQNEAQ. The CDR3 loop spans 15 amino acids. With 6 bases clipped from V and 7 bases from J, the junction kept 9 bases outside the gene matches. This chain's CDR3 is CASSRRDRVIEKLFF. CDR3 in DNA: TGTGCCAGCAGTCGCCGGGACAGGGTGATTGAAAAACTGTTTTTT. Combining the CDR3 with reference TRBV7-8 and TRBJ1-4 gives the whole variable domain GAGVSQSPRYKVAKRGQDVALRCDPISGHVSLFWYQQALGQGPEFLTYFQNEAQLDKSGLPSDRFFAERPEGSVSTLKIQRTQQEDSAVYLCASSRRDRVIEKLFFGSGTQLSVL.

The gene calls are TRBV27 and TRBJ2-1, with D possibly being TRBD2 (6 bases). This CDR3 comprises 16 residues. The germline V gene has CDR1 MNHEY and CDR2 SMNVEV (reference sequence). V was clipped by 2 bases and J by 7 bases, with 18 bases between them. The CDR3 region has the DNA TGTGCCAGCAGTTTAAGGGCTAGACGGGCGGGGAATGAGCAGTTCTTC. This translates into CASSLRARRAGNEQFF.

The chain is built from TRBV19 and TRBJ2-3; TRBD1 agrees at 7 bases. J was trimmed by 4 bases and V by 3 bases; bases with no gene match: 7. The CDR3 sequence is 15 residues long. Germline V lookup: CDR1 LNHDA, CDR2 SQIVND (reference sequence). The CDR3 sequence is CASSIRQGPADTQYF. The CDR3, as DNA: TGTGCCAGTAGTATCCGACAGGGCCCCGCAGATACGCAGTATTTT.

In this sample, this clone turned up a few times. The genes are TRBV18 and TRBJ2-1, with D possibly TRBD2 on 5 matching bases. The CDR3 spans 16 residues. CDR1 is KGHSH, CDR2 LQKENI, per germline. Trimming left V 0 bases short and J 4 bases short, with 13 bases between. The CDR3 here is CASSPPRTDWYNEQFF. Here the CDR3 DNA reads TGTGCCAGCTCACCACCCCGGACGGACTGGTACAATGAGCAGTTCTTC.

This clone was detected once. The chain uses TRBV6-5 and TRBJ2-7; D possibly matches TRBD1 or TRBD2 (6 bases each). Germline V gene lookup returns CDR1 MNHEY and CDR2 SVGAGI. CDR3 length equals 16 residues. With 0 bases removed from V and 4 bases from J, the gap between germline ends came to 16 bases. DNA for the CDR3: TGTGCCAGCAGTTACTCGATGGGGGGCGCGGGATACGAGCAGTACTTC. Translation gives CASSYSMGGAGYEQYF.